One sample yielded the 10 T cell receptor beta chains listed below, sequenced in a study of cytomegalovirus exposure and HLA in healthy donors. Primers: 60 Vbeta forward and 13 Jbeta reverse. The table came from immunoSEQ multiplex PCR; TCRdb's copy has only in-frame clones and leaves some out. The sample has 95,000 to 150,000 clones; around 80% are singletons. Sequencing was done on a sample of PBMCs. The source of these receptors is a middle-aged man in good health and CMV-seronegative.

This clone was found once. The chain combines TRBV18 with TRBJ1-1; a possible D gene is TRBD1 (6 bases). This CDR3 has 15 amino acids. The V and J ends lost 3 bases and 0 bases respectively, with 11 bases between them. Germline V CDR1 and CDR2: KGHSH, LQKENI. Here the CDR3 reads CASSPRQVMNTEAFF. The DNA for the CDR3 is TGTGCCAGCTCACCCCGACAGGTCATGAACACTGAAGCTTTCTTT. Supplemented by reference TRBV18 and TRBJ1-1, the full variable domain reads NAGVMQNPRHLVRRRGQEARLRCSPMKGHSHVYWYRQLPEEGLKFMVYLQKENIIDESGMPKERFSAEFPKEGPSILRIQQVVRGDSAAYFCASSPRQVMNTEAFFGQGTRLTVV.

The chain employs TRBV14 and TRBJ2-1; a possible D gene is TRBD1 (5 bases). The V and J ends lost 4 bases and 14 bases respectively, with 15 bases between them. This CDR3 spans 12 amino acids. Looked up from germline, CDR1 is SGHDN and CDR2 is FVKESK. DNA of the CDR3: TGTGCCAGCAGCCCCAAAGGGGCTTTTAAGTTCTTC. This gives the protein CASSPKGAFKFF.

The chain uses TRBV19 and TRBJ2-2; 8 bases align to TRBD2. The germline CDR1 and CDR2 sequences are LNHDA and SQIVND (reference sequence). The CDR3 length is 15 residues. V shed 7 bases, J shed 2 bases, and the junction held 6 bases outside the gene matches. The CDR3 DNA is TGTGCCAGTATGGTGGCGGGGGGAAACACCGGGGAGCTGTTTTTT. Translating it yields CASMVAGGNTGELFF.

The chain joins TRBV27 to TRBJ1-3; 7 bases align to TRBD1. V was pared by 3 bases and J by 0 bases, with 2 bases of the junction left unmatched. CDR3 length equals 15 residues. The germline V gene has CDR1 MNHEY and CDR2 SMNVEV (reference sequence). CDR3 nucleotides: TGTGCCAGCAGTTTGGACAGGAACTCTGGAAACACCATATATTTT. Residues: CASSLDRNSGNTIYF.

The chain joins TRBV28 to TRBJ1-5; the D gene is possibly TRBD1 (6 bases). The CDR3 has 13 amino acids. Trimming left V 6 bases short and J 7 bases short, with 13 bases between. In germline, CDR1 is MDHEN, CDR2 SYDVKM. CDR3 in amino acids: CASRTLTGQPQHF. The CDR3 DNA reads TGTGCCAGCAGGACCCTTACAGGGCAGCCCCAGCATTTT.

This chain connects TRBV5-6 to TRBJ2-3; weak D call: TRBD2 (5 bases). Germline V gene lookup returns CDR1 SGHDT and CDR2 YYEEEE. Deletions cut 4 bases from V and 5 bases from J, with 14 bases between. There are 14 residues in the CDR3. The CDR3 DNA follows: TGTGCCAGCAGCCAAGGACTCCCGATAGATACGCAGTATTTT. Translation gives CASSQGLPIDTQYF.

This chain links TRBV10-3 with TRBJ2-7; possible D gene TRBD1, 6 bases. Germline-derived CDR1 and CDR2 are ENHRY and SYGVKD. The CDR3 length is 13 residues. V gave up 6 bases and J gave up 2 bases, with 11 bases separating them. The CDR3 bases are TGTGCCATCAGCGGGACAAGAACCTACGAGCAGTACTTC. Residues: CAISGTRTYEQYF.

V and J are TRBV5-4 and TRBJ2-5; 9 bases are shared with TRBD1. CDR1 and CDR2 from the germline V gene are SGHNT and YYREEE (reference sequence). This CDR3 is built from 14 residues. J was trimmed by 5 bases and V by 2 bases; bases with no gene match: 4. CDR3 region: CASSFRDREETQYF. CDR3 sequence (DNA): TGTGCCAGCAGCTTCCGGGACAGGGAGGAGACCCAGTACTTC.

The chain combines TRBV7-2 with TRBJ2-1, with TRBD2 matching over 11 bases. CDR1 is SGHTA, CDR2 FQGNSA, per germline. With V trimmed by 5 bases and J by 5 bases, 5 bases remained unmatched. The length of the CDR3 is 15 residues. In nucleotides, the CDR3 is TGTGCCAGCAGCGTTAGCGGGAGGGCCGACAATGAGCAGTTCTTC. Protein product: CASSVSGRADNEQFF. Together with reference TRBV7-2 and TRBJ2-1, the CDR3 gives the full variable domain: GAGVSQSPSNKVTEKGKDVELRCDPISGHTALYWYRQSLGQGLEFLIYFQGNSAPDKSGLPSDRFSAERTGGSVSTLTIQRTQQEDSAVYLCASSVSGRADNEQFFGPGTRLTVL.

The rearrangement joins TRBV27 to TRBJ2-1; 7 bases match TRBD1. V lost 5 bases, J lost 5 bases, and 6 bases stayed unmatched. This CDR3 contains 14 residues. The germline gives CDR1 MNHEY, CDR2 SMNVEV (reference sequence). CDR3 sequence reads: CASSMDRTDNEQFF. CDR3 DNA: TGTGCCAGCAGTATGGACAGGACAGACAATGAGCAGTTCTTC.